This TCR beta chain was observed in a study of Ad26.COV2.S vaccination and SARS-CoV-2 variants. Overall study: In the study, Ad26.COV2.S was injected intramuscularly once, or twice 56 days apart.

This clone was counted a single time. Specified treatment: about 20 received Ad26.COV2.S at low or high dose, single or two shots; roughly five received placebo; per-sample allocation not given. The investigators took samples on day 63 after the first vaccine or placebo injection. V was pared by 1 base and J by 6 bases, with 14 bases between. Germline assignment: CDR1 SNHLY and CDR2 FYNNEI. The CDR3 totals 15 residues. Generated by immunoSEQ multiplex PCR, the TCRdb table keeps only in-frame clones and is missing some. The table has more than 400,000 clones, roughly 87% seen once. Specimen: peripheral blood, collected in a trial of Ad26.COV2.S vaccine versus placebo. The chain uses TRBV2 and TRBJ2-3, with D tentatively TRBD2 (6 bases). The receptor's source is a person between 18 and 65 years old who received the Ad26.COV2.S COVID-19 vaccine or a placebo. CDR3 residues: CASSEVSWGVDTQYF. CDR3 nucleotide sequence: TGTGCCAGCAGTGAAGTCTCCTGGGGGGTTGATACGCAGTATTTT.